These T cell receptor beta chains were read from a single sample in a study of blood T cell repertoires in COVID-19. Repertoires were generated with immunoSEQ multiplex PCR, while TCRdb's copy carries only in-frame clones and drops some. The repertoire holds around 300,000 clones, 75% to 90% seen once, with around 5% in the top ten. The specimen was PBMCs or T cells enriched from blood (not recorded which). The receptor set was obtained from a man in his thirties or forties who had recovered from COVID-19. Each CDR3 is given with its conserved first and last residue. D genes are given only for firm matches. Some rows have no size entry. The others give once, few or many, or a class for an expanded clone.

>14|-|TRBV28|TRBJ2-1|-
CASSQVAPYNEQFF
TGTGCCAGCAGCCAGGTTGCACCTTACAATGAGCAGTTCTTC
>17|TRBD2|TRBV19|TRBJ2-3|-
CASSLLSGGLSTDTQYF
TGTGCCAGTAGTCTACTTAGCGGGGGGCTGAGCACAGATACGCAGTATTTT
>14|-|TRBV27|TRBJ1-5|once
CASSSNQGIQPQHF
TGTGCCAGCAGTTCAAACCAGGGGATCCAGCCCCAGCATTTT
>15|-|TRBV5-6|TRBJ1-5|-
CASSLFGYGNQPQHF
TGTGCCAGCAGCTTGTTCGGTTACGGCAATCAGCCCCAGCATTTT
>15|-|TRBV5-1|TRBJ1-3|few
CASSLGASSGNTIYF
TGCGCCAGCAGCTTGGGGGCGAGCTCTGGAAACACCATATATTTT
>18|TRBD2|TRBV11-2|TRBJ2-7|once
CASSLGLASTLTTYEQYF
TGTGCCAGCAGCCTCGGACTAGCGAGCACACTTACCACCTACGAGCAGTACTTC
>15|-|TRBV4-2|TRBJ2-7|-
CASSQGAKGPYEQYF
TGTGCCAGCAGCCAAGGGGCCAAGGGGCCCTACGAGCAGTACTTC
>15|TRBD1|TRBV7-9|TRBJ2-3|-
CASTDPGQGTDTQYF
TGTGCCAGCACCGACCCGGGACAGGGCACAGATACGCAGTATTTT
>14|-|TRBV2|TRBJ2-2|many
CASKGQKNTGELFF
TGTGCCAGCAAAGGACAGAAGAACACCGGGGAGCTGTTTTTT
>19|TRBD1|TRBV19|TRBJ1-5|-
CASTAGWGQGAEGNQPQHF
TGTGCCAGTACCGCAGGTTGGGGACAGGGGGCTGAGGGCAATCAGCCCCAGCATTTT
>17|-|TRBV4-1|TRBJ1-5|-
CASSQLGGAASTQPQHF
TGCGCCAGCAGCCAATTAGGAGGAGCCGCTTCCACTCAGCCCCAGCATTTT
>15|TRBD1|TRBV3-1/TRBV3-2|TRBJ1-2|-
CASSRLTGGSYGYTF
TGTGCCAGCAGCCGGTTGACAGGGGGCTCCTATGGCTACACCTTC
>15|-|TRBV6-5|TRBJ2-2|once
CASSTDTANTGELFF
TGTGCCAGCAGTACCGACACGGCGAACACCGGGGAGCTGTTTTTT
>15|TRBD2|TRBV3-1/TRBV3-2|TRBJ2-2|-
CASSLSGSGTGELFF
TGTGCCAGCAGCCTTAGCGGGTCGGGGACCGGGGAGCTGTTTTTT
>15|TRBD1|TRBV25-1|TRBJ1-6|-
CASSDLQGARSPLHF
TGTGCCAGCAGTGATTTACAGGGGGCGCGCTCACCCCTCCACTTT
>15|-|TRBV28|TRBJ2-3|-
CASSLVGGPTDTQYF
TGTGCCAGCAGTTTGGTGGGGGGGCCGACAGATACGCAGTATTTT
>15|-|TRBV18|TRBJ1-1|-
CASSPGPFRNTEAFF
TGTGCCAGCTCACCAGGCCCATTCCGGAACACTGAAGCTTTCTTT
>13|-|TRBV6-5|TRBJ1-2|-
CASRPDSLAGYTF
TGTGCCAGCAGACCCGACAGTCTTGCTGGCTACACCTTC
>13|TRBD2|TRBV5-6|TRBJ2-7|-
CASSSGTSYEQYF
TGTGCCAGCAGCTCCGGGACTAGCTATGAGCAGTACTTC
>15|-|TRBV7-2|TRBJ1-1|-
CASSFSGYGNTEAFF
TGTGCCAGCAGCTTTTCAGGGTATGGGAACACTGAAGCTTTCTTT
>15|-|TRBV6-5|TRBJ2-2|-
CASSYGYRDTGELFF
TGTGCCAGCAGTTACGGTTACAGGGACACCGGGGAGCTGTTTTTT
>13|TRBD1|TRBV18|TRBJ2-7|-
CASSPGSGGEQYF
TGTGCCAGCTCACCAGGGTCAGGGGGCGAGCAGTACTTC
>12|-|TRBV28|TRBJ1-3|-
CASGSARDTIYF
TGTGCCAGCGGGTCCGCGAGGGACACCATATATTTT
>17|TRBD2|TRBV6-4|TRBJ2-3|few
CASSDSSASGGADTQYF
TGTGCCAGCAGTGACTCCAGCGCTAGCGGGGGGGCAGATACGCAGTATTTT
>15|TRBD2|TRBV5-6|TRBJ2-7|-
CASSFRSAGIYEQYF
TGTGCCAGCAGCTTTCGCTCAGCGGGGATCTACGAGCAGTACTTC
>12|TRBD2|TRBV12-3/TRBV12-4|TRBJ2-5|once
CASSFFSGGGYF
TGTGCCAGCAGTTTCTTCAGCGGGGGTGGGTACTTC
>15|TRBD1|TRBV7-9|TRBJ1-2|-
CASSSPGTGEYGYTF
TGTGCCAGCAGCTCGCCAGGGACAGGGGAATATGGCTACACCTTC
>15|-|TRBV15|TRBJ2-3|-
CATSRPKGKADTQYF
TGTGCCACCAGCCGTCCAAAGGGGAAGGCGGATACGCAGTATTTT
>13|-|TRBV3-1/TRBV3-2|TRBJ1-2|-
CASSMGGRYGYTF
TGTGCCAGCAGCATGGGGGGGCGCTATGGCTACACCTTC
>13|-|TRBV2|TRBJ2-7|-
CASWGVATYEQYF
TGTGCCAGCTGGGGGGTGGCCACCTACGAGCAGTACTTC
>15|-|TRBV21-1|TRBJ1-4|-
CASSGSTGEIEKLFF
TGTGCCAGCAGCGGGTCGACAGGGGAAATCGAAAAACTGTTTTTT
>15|TRBD1|TRBV10-1|TRBJ2-1|-
CASSTGTGEYNEQFF
TGCGCCAGCAGTACCGGGACAGGGGAATACAATGAGCAGTTCTTC
>16|TRBD2|TRBV3-1/TRBV3-2|TRBJ2-2|once
CASSQVILAGPGELFF
TGTGCCAGCAGCCAGGTCATACTAGCGGGGCCCGGGGAGCTGTTTTTT
>13|TRBD2|TRBV28|TRBJ2-3|-
CASARGGTDTQYF
TGTGCCAGCGCTCGGGGGGGCACAGATACGCAGTATTTT
>14|-|TRBV30|TRBJ1-5|-
CAWNEGLSNQPQHF
TGTGCCTGGAATGAGGGATTGAGCAATCAGCCCCAGCATTTT
>14|TRBD1|TRBV6-5|TRBJ1-6|-
CASGGQGNNSPLHF
TGTGCCAGCGGGGGACAGGGGAACAATTCACCCCTCCACTTT
>14|TRBD2|TRBV27|TRBJ2-3|-
CASSSSGGGDTQYF
TGTGCCAGCAGTTCTAGCGGGGGTGGGGATACGCAGTATTTT
>13|-|TRBV27|TRBJ2-7|-
CASSPQNSYEQYF
TGTGCCAGCAGCCCCCAGAATTCCTACGAGCAGTACTTC
>14|TRBD1|TRBV7-9|TRBJ1-2|-
CASSLHGQGAGYTF
TGTGCCAGCAGCTTACATGGACAGGGTGCCGGCTACACCTTC
>13|-|TRBV6-5|TRBJ1-4|-
CASFGSNNEKLFF
TGTGCCAGCTTTGGGAGTAATAATGAAAAACTGTTTTTT
>14|TRBD2|TRBV3-1/TRBV3-2|TRBJ2-1|-
CASRTSGGGNEQFF
TGTGCCAGCAGAACTAGCGGGGGTGGCAATGAGCAGTTCTTC
>14|-|TRBV5-4|TRBJ2-4|-
CASSLGGVKNIQYF
TGTGCCAGCAGCTTGGGTGGAGTTAAAAACATTCAGTACTTC
>14|-|TRBV28|TRBJ1-2|-
CASSVAGRAGGYTF
TGTGCCAGCAGCGTCGCGGGGCGAGCGGGTGGCTACACCTTC
>14|-|TRBV7-6|TRBJ1-2|-
CASSLGDTGTGYTF
TGTGCCAGCAGCTTAGGCGATACAGGGACTGGCTACACCTTC
>13|TRBD1|TRBV7-9|TRBJ1-1|once
CASSSYRGTEAFF
TGTGCCAGCAGCTCCTACAGGGGAACTGAAGCTTTCTTT
>14|TRBD1|TRBV28|TRBJ2-7|-
CASSLGQAGYEQYF
TGTGCCAGCAGTTTGGGACAGGCTGGGTACGAGCAGTACTTC
>15|TRBD1|TRBV27|TRBJ1-5|-
CASSSGGQGKQPQHF
TGTGCCAGCAGTTCAGGGGGACAGGGTAAACAGCCCCAGCATTTT
>14|-|TRBV28|TRBJ1-4|few
CASKQTSMFEKLFF
TGTGCCAGCAAGCAGACATCTATGTTTGAAAAACTGTTTTTT
>15|TRBD2|TRBV18|TRBJ2-3|-
CASSPFAGGTDTQYF
TGTGCCAGCTCACCATTCGCGGGGGGGACAGATACGCAGTATTTT
>15|TRBD2|TRBV9|TRBJ2-1|-
CASSVREGTYNEQFF
TGTGCCAGCAGCGTCCGGGAGGGGACCTACAATGAGCAGTTCTTC